Listed below are T cell receptor beta chains from one sample, sequenced in a study of OX40 agonist ivuxolimab in advanced cancers. TCRdb keeps only in-frame clones here, not all; method: immunoSEQ multiplex PCR. This sample has 75,000 to 90,000 clones, with 80% to 90% found just once. The source was CD4+ or CD8+ T cells sorted from blood, collected in a trial of the OX40 agonist ivuxolimab. These receptors came from an adult with an advanced solid tumor such as melanoma, head and neck, liver or kidney cancer. CDR3s leave out the opening cysteine and the closing phenylalanine or tryptophan.

TRBV30 AWKLAGGRGEQY
TRBV10-2 ASSEEGAYGYT
TRBV2 ASSLTRGNYGYT
TRBV27 AKQRDLTGTSYEQY
TRBV2 ATLRGAGENEQF
TRBV4-2 ASSQEDLGVTEAF
TRBV5-1 ASSLRGMATGELF
TRBV11-1 ASSPYRVTEAF
TRBV20-1 SASFWGEAF
TRBV9 ASSDVAGGSEQY
TRBV7-2 ASSLWIRSQQF
TRBV4-1 ASSHKEGGANTGELF
TRBV6-1 ASSVGRGTYNEQF
TRBV5-4 ASSNLEGNEQF
TRBV6-6 ASSYARGRETYEQY
TRBV2 ASSLTGTAETQY
TRBV5-1 ASSLVPGGGYEQY
TRBV11-1 ASSPRDRGTYEQY
TRBV27 ASSWGGANLYGYT
TRBV11-3 ASSSTSYSGNTIY
TRBV18 ASSPTSTANTGELF
TRBV28 ASSLRQGTQY
TRBV5-4 ASSSPGQGVNVLT
TRBV29-1 SVEEGRGSSYNEQF
TRBV10-2 ASSETGGGQPQH
TRBV9 ASSVDSVSEAF
TRBV29-1 SALLGSLAEQY
TRBV5-4 ASSLEGRRDEKLF
TRBV5-1 ASRPISGTDTQY
TRBV4-2 ASSLVAKYEQY
TRBV27 ASSFGASGRNEQF
TRBV18 ASSPAGPYEQY
TRBV19 ASSAGQMKEKLF
TRBV2 ASMRDTQY
TRBV21-1 ASSNGQSNEKLF
TRBV2 ASLGLAGGNQETQY
TRBV4-2 ASSLRGFTGELF
TRBV21-1 ASSNLAGRRTEQF
TRBV10-3 AISAGLDYGYT
TRBV5-1 ASSGQGANYGYT
TRBV28 ASSSLGRGGTDTQY
TRBV7-9 ASSARREGPYGYT